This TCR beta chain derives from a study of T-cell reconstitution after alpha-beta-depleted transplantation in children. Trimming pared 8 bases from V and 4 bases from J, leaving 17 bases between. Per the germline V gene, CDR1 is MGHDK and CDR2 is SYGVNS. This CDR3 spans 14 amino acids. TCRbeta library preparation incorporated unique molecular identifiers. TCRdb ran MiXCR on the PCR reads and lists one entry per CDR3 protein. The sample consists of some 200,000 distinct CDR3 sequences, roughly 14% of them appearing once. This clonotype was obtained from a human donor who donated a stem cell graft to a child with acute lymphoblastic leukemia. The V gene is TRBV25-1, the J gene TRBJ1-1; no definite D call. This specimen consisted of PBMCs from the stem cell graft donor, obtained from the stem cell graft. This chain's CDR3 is CASVAYREGTEAFF. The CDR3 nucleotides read TGTGCCAGCGTCGCGTACCGGGAGGGCACTGAAGCTTTCTTT.